This TCR beta chain comes out of a study of early T cells in non-severe SARS-CoV-2 infection. Study background: Unsorted whole blood bulk RNA was sequenced, with unpaired chains. Findings and caveats of the study: Lookups in VDJdb leaned toward anti-spike CD8 responses and missed private and CD4 specificities.

On this clonotype itself: Its cognate antigen is unknown.

Attachment of unique molecular identifiers to individual cDNA molecules was performed. TCRdb ran MiXCR on the 5' RACE reads and lists one entry per CDR3 protein. The sample holds 61,000 or so distinct CDR3 sequences, about 12% seen once. The receptor comes from an adult who was a healthcare worker with PCR-confirmed SARS-CoV-2 infection or an uninfected control (not recorded which). The donor label of this sample is uncertain. The source material was whole blood, sampled at baseline.

The chain's CDR3 is CASSHPTGGKNEQFF. The CDR3, as DNA: TGCGCCAGCAGCCACCCTACAGGGGGCAAGAATGAGCAGTTCTTC. V is TRBV4-1 and J is TRBJ2-1; 9 bases are a match to TRBD1. Germline CDR1 reads MGHRA; CDR2 reads YSYEKL. The CDR3 extends over 15 amino acids. With 3 bases clipped from V and 7 bases from J, the junction kept 7 bases outside the gene matches.